The clone carrying this T cell receptor (beta chain) was seen many times. Its antigen is unknown. Preparation of the TCRbeta library used unique molecular identifiers. TCRdb independently ran MiXCR on the PCR reads; one entry per CDR3 protein. The sample lists fewer than 700,000 distinct CDR3 sequences, 10% to 15% occurring once. This entry belongs to a study of T-cell reconstitution after alpha-beta-depleted transplantation in children. Whole-study findings and limits: T cells produced anew were the main source of T-cell counts and diversity one year after transplant. Surviving recipient T cells and intrathymic progenitors accounted for some patients' high TCRbeta diversity at day 60.

CDR1 KGHDR and CDR2 SFDVKD come from the germline V gene. The junction had 11 bases not matched to a gene; V was cut back by 5 bases and J by 2 bases. The CDR3 length is 17 residues. The chain links TRBV24-1 to TRBJ2-7; 10 positions agree with TRBD1. This receptor was identified in a male patient aged 10 to 17 who had a stem cell transplant for acute myeloid leukemia, so the T cells may come from the graft donor. The sequencing used PBMCs, mostly from graft donor cells, collected 360 days after TCRalphabeta/CD19-depleted stem cell transplant. In DNA, the CDR3 is TGTGCCACCAGTGCCACCCCGACAGGGGGCAAGACCTACGAGCAGTACTTC. Protein: CATSATPTGGKTYEQYF.